This entry features one TCR beta chain sequence. The sample's time point: pretreatment peripheral blood. Each individual provided 1 to 8 samples (taken pretreatment and on-treatment). This record comes from a study of PD-L1 blockade in urothelial cancer. Overall study context: The patients' atezolizumab therapy, 1,200 mg intravenously every 3 weeks, started at some point between 2014 and 2015. Per blood sample, T cells had a median of around 140,000. Before enrollment, 0 to 3 chemotherapy regimens had been given to patients.

The data were produced by immunoSEQ multiplex PCR, yet TCRdb's version contains in-frame clones alone and is incomplete. This sample carries approximately 79,000 clones, approximately 86% of them seen once, and the ten largest clones take roughly 6.6%. Sequenced material: PBMCs, taken around atezolizumab (anti-PD-L1) treatment. The sequence came from a man between 40 and 49 years old with urothelial cancer.

The CDR3 DNA reads as TGTGCCAGCAGCCACCCGAGAATACTAGCGGGAGGGCCAAGGGAGCTGTTTTTT. It yields the protein CASSHPRILAGGPRELFF. The rearrangement links TRBV11-2 to TRBJ2-2; 13 bases align to TRBD2. V lost 5 bases, J lost 9 bases, and 15 bases stayed unmatched. The CDR3 length is 18 residues. Looked up from germline, CDR1 is SGHAT and CDR2 is FQNNGV.